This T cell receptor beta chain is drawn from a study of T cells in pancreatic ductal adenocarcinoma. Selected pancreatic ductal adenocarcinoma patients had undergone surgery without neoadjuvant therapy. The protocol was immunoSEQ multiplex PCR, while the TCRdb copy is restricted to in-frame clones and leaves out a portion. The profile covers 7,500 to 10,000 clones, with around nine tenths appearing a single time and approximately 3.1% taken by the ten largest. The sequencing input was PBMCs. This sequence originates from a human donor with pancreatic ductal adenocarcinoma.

The DNA of the CDR3 is TGCGCCAGCAGCCCACCGACAGGGGAGACGGGCGAGCAGTACTTC. Its protein is CASSPPTGETGEQYF. The chain combines TRBV5-1 with TRBJ2-7, with TRBD1 matching over 8 bases. This CDR3 comprises 15 residues. Trimming removed 4 bases from V and 6 bases from J; junction bases left unmatched: 12. CDR1 and CDR2 (germline): SGHRS, YFSETQ.